The clone carrying this T cell receptor beta chain was found a few times. Original processing notes: Researchers report that nucleated cell counts were estimated from reference gene primer amplification. Only in-frame clones appear in the TCRdb table, and some are missing; sequencing was by immunoSEQ multiplex PCR. V and J calls plus clone size are reproduced from that table; the DNA served to infer D and trimming. The sample has over 80,000 clones; around 87% are singletons. This sample is part of a study of blood T cell repertoires in COVID-19. Germline values: CDR1 SEHNR, CDR2 FQNEAQ (reference sequence). Losses at the gene ends were 3 bases for V and 4 bases for J; bases not matched to a gene: 6. This CDR3 spans 15 amino acids.

This chain joins TRBV7-9 and TRBJ1-3; TRBD1 matches 7 bases. The sequencing input was peripheral blood. The TCR was taken from a human donor in a cohort sampled during active COVID-19. The CDR3 DNA follows: TGTGCCAGCAGCTTGGGTTCGGGACAGGGAAACACCATATATTTT. It specifies CASSLGSGQGNTIYF.